This T cell receptor (beta chain) came from a study of T-cell memory formation after mild COVID-19. Looking at the study overall: Clustering of TCRs was largely donor specific.

MiXCR, run by TCRdb on the 5' RACE reads, gives a single entry per CDR3 protein. This table holds roughly 410,000 distinct CDR3 sequences, more than 20% found once. V lost 4 bases, J lost 0 bases, and 16 bases lay in between. Germline CDR1 and CDR2: MGHRA and YSYEKL. The CDR3 is 17 residues long. Input material: PBMCs or a T cell subset sorted from them (not recorded which). The clonotype was recovered from an adult woman who had mild COVID-19 (a few samples of this study predate the infection). Cell type and time point are not known. The chain couples TRBV4-1 to TRBJ1-5; maybe TRBD1 (5 bases). The CDR3 loop reads CASSPGGEFYSNQPQHF. CDR3 sequence (DNA): TGCGCCAGCAGCCCCGGGGGGGAATTCTATAGCAATCAGCCCCAGCATTTT.